This T cell receptor beta chain was sequenced in a study of identical twins. Study-level points and caveats: Models predicted less out-of-frame TCR alpha sharing in monozygotic twins than was found. Cord blood's abundant beta clonotypes had fewer insertions, unlike memory repertoires. Not following the same donors, the study drew its conclusions from cross-sectional statistical analysis.

Germline values: CDR1 SEHNR, CDR2 FQNEAQ (reference sequence). This CDR3 region has 15 residues. V gave up 1 base and J gave up 8 bases, with 15 bases separating them. cDNA molecules carried unique molecular identifiers, and template switching added a universal primer site. TCRdb passed the 5' RACE reads through MiXCR, listing each CDR3 protein once. The sample holds hundreds of thousands of distinct CDR3 sequences; roughly 8% are singletons and the top ten take approximately 0.96%. The table lists this clonotype with many counts. The target antigen is unknown. The same specimen was also included in a second study, on yellow fever vaccine responses in identical twins.

The sequenced sample consisted of PBMCs. The J gene is TRBJ2-1, the V gene TRBV7-9; D may match TRBD1 or TRBD2 (6 bases each). The TCR comes from a woman aged 18-29 years in good health. CDR3 region: CASSLVGGRDDEQFF. DNA of the CDR3: TGTGCCAGCAGCTTAGTCGGGGGCAGGGACGATGAGCAGTTCTTC. The full variable domain, completed using reference TRBV7-9 and TRBJ2-1, is DTGVSQNPRHKITKRGQNVTFRCDPISEHNRLYWYRQTLGQGPEFLTYFQNEAQLEKSRLLSDRFSAERPKGSFSTLEIQRTEQGDSAMYLCASSLVGGRDDEQFFGPGTRLTVL.